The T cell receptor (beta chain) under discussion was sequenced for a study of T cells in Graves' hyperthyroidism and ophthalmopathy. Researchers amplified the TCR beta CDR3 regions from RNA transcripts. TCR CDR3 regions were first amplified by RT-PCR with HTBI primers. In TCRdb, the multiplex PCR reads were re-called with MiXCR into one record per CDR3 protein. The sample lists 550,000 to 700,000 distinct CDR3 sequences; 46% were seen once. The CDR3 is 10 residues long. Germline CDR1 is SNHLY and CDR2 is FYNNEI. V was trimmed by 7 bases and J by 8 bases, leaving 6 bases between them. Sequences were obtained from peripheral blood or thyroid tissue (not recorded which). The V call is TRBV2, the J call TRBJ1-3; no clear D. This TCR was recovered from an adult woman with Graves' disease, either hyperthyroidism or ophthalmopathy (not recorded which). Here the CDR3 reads CASKGDTIYF. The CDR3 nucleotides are TGTGCCAGCAAAGGAGACACCATATATTTT. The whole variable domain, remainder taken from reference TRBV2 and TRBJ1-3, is EPEVTQTPSHQVTQMGQEVILRCVPISNHLYFYWYRQILGQKVEFLVSFYNNEISEKSEIFDDQFSVERPDGSNFTLKIRSTKLEDSAMYFCASKGDTIYFGEGSWLTVV.